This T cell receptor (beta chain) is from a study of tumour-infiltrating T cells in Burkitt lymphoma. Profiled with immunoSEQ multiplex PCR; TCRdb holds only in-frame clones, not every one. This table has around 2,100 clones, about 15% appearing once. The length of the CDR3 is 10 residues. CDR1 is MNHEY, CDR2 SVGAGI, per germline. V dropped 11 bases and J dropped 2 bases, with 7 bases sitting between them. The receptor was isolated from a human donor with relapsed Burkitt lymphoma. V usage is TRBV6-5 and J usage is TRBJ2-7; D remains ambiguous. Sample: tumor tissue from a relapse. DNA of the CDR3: TGTGCCGTAGGGACCTACGAGCAGTACTTC. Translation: CAVGTYEQYF.